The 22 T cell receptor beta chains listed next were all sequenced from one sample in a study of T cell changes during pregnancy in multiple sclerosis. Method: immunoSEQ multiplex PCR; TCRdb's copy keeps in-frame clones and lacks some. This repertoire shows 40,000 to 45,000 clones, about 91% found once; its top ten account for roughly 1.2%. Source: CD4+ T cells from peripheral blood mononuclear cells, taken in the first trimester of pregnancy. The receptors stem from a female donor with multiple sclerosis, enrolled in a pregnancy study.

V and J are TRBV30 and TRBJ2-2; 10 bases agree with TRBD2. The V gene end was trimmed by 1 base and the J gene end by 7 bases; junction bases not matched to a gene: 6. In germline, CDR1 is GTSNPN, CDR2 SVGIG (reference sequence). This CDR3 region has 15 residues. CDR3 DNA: TGTGCCTGGAGTGCAGCGGGGGGGCGTGGCGGGGAGCTGTTTTTT. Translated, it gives CAWSAAGGRGGELFF.

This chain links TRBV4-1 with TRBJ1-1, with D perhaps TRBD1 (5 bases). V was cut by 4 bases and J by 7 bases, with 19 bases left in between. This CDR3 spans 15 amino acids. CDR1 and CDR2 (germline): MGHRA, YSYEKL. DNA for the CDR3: TGCGCCAGCAGCCGTTCTCGTGGGCAGGGAGGTGAAGCTTTCTTT. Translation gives CASSRSRGQGGEAFF.

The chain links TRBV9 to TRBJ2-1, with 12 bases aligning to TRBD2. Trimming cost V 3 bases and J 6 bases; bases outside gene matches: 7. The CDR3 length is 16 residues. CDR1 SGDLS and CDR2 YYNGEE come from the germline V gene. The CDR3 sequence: CASSGGGLAGINEQFF. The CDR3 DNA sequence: TGTGCCAGCAGCGGGGGGGGACTAGCGGGTATCAATGAGCAGTTCTTC. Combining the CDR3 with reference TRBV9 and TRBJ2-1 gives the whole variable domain DSGVTQTPKHLITATGQRVTLRCSPRSGDLSVYWYQQSLDQGLQFLIQYYNGEERAKGNILERFSAQQFPDLHSELNLSSLELGDSALYFCASSGGGLAGINEQFFGPGTRLTVL.

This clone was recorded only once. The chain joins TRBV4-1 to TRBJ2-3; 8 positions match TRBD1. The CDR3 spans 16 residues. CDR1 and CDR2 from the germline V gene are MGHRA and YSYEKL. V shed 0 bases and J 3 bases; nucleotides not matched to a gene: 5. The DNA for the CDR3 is TGCGCCAGCAGCCAAGAGCAGACAGGGGTGACAGATACGCAGTATTTT. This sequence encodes CASSQEQTGVTDTQYF.

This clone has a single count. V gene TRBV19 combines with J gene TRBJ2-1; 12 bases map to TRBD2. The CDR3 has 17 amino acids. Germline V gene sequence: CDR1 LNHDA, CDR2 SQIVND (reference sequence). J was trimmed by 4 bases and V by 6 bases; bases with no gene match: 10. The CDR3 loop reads CASRPSLAGGPYNEQFF. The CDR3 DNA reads TGTGCCAGTAGGCCGTCCCTAGCGGGAGGGCCTTACAATGAGCAGTTCTTC.

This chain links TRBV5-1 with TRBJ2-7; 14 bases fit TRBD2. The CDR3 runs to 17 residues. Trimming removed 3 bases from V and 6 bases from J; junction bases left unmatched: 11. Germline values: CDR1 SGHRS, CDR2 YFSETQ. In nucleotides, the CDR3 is TGCGCCAGCAGCTCTCAACCGGGACTAGCGGGAGCTAGCGAGCAGTACTTC. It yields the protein CASSSQPGLAGASEQYF.

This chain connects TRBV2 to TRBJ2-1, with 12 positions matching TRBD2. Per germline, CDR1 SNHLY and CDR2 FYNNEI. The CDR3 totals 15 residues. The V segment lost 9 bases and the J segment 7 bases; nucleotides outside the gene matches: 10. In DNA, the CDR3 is TGTGCCAGTACCTGGACTAGCGGGATAGGGAATGAGCAGTTCTTC. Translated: CASTWTSGIGNEQFF.

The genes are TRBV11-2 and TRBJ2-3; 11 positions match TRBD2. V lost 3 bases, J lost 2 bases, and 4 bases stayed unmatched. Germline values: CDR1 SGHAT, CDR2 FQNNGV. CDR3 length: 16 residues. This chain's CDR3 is CASSFVAGGITDTQYF. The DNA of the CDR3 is TGTGCCAGCAGCTTCGTAGCGGGAGGGATCACAGATACGCAGTATTTT.

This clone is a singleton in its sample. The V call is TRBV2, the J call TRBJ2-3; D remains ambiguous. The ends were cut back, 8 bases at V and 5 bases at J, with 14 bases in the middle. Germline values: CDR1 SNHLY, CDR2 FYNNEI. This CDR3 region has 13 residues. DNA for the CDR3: TGTGCCAGCCAGCGCTCAGAGAAAGATACGCAGTATTTT. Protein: CASQRSEKDTQYF.

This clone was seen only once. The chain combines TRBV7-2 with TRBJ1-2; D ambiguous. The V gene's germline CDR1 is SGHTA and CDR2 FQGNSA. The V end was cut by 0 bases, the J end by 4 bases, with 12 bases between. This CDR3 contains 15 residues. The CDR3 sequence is CASSLARSLTYGYTF. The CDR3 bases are TGTGCCAGCAGCTTAGCGCGGTCACTTACCTATGGCTACACCTTC.

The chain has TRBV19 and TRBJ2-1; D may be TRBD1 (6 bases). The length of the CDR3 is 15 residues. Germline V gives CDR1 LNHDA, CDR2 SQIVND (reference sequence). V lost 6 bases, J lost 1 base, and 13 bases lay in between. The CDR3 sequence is CASRDRPRSYNEQFF. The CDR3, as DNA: TGTGCCAGTAGAGACAGGCCCCGATCCTACAATGAGCAGTTCTTC.

The CDR3 DNA follows: TGTGCCAGCAGTGTATCAGCAGATACGCAGTATTTT. It is translated as CASSVSADTQYF. This chain uses TRBV2 with TRBJ2-3; D gene ambiguous. With 4 bases removed from V and 4 bases from J, the gap between germline ends came to 6 bases. This CDR3 spans 12 amino acids. Per germline, CDR1 SNHLY and CDR2 FYNNEI.

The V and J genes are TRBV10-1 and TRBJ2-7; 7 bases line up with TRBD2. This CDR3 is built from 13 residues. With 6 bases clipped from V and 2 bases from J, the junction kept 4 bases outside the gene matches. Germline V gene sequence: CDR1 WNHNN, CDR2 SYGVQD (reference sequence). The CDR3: CASSGTTAYEQYF. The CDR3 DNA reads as TGCGCCAGCAGCGGGACTACAGCCTACGAGCAGTACTTC.

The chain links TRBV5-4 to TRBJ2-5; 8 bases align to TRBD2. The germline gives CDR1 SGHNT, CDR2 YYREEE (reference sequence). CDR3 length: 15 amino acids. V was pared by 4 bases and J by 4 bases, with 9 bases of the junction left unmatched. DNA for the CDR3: TGTGCCAGCAGCCCCAGCGGGAGTCGGGCAGAGACCCAGTACTTC. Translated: CASSPSGSRAETQYF. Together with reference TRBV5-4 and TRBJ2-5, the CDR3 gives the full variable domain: ETGVTQSPTHLIKTRGQQVTLRCSSQSGHNTVSWYQQALGQGPQFIFQYYREEENGRGNFPPRFSGLQFPNYSSELNVNALELDDSALYLCASSPSGSRAETQYFGPGTRLLVL.

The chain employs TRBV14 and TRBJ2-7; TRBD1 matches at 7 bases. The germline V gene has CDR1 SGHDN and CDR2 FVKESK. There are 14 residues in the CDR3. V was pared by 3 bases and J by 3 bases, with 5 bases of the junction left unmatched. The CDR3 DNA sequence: TGTGCCAGCAGCCAGGGACAGCTTAACTACGAGCAGTACTTC. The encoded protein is CASSQGQLNYEQYF. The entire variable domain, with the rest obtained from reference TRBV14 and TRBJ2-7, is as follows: EAGVTQFPSHSVIEKGQTVTLRCDPISGHDNLYWYRRVMGKEIKFLLHFVKESKQDESGMPNNRFLAERTGGTYSTLKVQPAELEDSGVYFCASSQGQLNYEQYFGPGTRLTVT.

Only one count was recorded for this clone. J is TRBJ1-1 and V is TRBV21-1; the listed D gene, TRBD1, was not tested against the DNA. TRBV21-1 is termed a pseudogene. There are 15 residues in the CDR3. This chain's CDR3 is CASSKDTSSNTEAFF. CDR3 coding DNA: TGTGCCAGCAGCAAAGATACATCCTCGAACACTGAAGCTTTCTTT.

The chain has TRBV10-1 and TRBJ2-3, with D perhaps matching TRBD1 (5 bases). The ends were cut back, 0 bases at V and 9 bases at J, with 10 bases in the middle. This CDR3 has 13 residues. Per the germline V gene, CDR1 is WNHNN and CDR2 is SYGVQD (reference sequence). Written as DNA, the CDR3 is TGCGCCAGCAGTGAGTCTGGCCCAGGGACGCAGTATTTT. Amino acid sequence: CASSESGPGTQYF.

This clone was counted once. DNA for the CDR3: TGTGCCAGCAGTTCGCCGACGGGGAACTATGGCTACACCTTC. Translating it yields CASSSPTGNYGYTF. The genes are TRBV28 and TRBJ1-2; no firm D call. The CDR3 length is 14 residues. Germline V lookup: CDR1 MDHEN, CDR2 SYDVKM. V dropped 4 bases and J dropped 2 bases, with 11 bases sitting between them.

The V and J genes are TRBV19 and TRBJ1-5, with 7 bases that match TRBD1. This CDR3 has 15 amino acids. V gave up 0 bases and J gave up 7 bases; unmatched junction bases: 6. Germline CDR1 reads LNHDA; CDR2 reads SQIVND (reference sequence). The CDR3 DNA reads TGTGCCAGTAGTATAGAGACAGGGTTAAGACAGCCCCAGCATTTT. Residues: CASSIETGLRQPQHF. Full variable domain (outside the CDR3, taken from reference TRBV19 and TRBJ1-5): DGGITQSPKYLFRKEGQNVTLSCEQNLNHDAMYWYRQDPGQGLRLIYYSQIVNDFQKGDIAEGYSVSREKKESFPLTVTSAQKNPTAFYLCASSIETGLRQPQHFGDGTRLSIL.

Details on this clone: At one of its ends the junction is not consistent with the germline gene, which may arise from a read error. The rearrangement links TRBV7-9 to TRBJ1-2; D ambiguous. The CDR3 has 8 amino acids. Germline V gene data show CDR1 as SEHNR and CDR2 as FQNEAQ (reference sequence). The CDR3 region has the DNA TGTGCCAGCAGCCCCCTAAGCTTC. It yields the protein CASSPLSF.

In nucleotides, the CDR3 is TGTGCCAGCTCACCGGTCACAGGGACTGAAGCTTTCTTT. Its translation is CASSPVTGTEAFF. The rearrangement joins TRBV18 to TRBJ1-1; TRBD1 might be the D (6 bases). The CDR3 sequence is 13 residues long. Germline loops: CDR1 KGHSH, CDR2 LQKENI. Trimming stripped 3 bases from V and 5 bases from J, with 10 bases between.

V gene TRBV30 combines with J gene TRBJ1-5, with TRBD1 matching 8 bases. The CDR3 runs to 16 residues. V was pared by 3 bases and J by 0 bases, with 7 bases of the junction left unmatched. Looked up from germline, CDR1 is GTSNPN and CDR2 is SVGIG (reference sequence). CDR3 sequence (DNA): TGTGCCTGGAGCCCAAGGACAGGGACTAGCAATCAGCCCCAGCATTTT. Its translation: CAWSPRTGTSNQPQHF.